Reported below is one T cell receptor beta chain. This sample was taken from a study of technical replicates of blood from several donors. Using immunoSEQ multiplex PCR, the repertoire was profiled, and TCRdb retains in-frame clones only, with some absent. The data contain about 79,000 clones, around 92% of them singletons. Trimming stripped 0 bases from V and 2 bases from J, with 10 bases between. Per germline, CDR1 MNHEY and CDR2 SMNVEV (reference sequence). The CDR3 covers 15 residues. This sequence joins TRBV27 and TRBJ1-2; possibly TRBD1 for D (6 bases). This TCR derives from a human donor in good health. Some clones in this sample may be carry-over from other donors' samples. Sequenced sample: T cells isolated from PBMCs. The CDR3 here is CASSLSWDTNYGYTF. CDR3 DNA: TGTGCCAGCAGTTTATCGTGGGACACCAACTATGGCTACACCTTC.